Described below is a single T cell receptor beta chain sequence and its context. One end of the junction is discordant with germline, which a read error may explain. This sample is part of a study of blood T cell repertoires in COVID-19. Study in general: COVID-19 samples from acute and convalescent phases originated in the United States, Italy and Spain.

This CDR3 contains 15 residues. Germline V gene lookup returns CDR1 MNHNS and CDR2 SASEGT. Original processing notes: From reference gene primer amplification, estimates of nucleated cell counts were derived. Profiled with immunoSEQ multiplex PCR; TCRdb holds only in-frame clones, not every one. V and J calls and clone size are those listed in that table; D and trimming were worked out from the DNA. The sample has 60,000 to 75,000 clones, around 80% seen once; the top ten hold 12%. The TCR was taken from a human donor in a cohort sampled during active COVID-19. The chain is built from TRBV6-1 and TRBJ2-3; the match to TRBD2 covers 7 bases. Sequenced input: peripheral blood. Written as DNA, the CDR3 is TGTGCCAGCACTGAAAATAGCGGGTCCCCAGATACGCAGTATTTT. This sequence encodes CASTENSGSPDTQYF.